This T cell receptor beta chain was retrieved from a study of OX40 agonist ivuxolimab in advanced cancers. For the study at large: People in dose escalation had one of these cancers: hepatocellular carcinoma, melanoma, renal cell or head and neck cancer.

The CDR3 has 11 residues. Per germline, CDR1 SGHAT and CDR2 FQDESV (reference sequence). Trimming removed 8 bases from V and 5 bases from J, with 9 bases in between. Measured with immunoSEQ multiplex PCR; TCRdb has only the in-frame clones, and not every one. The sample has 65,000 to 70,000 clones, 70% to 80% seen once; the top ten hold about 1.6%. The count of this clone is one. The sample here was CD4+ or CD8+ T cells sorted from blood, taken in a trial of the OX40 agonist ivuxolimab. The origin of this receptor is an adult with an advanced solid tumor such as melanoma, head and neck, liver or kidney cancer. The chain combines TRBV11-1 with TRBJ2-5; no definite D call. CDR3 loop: CASRGGETQYF. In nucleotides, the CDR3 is TGTGCCAGCCGAGGTGGGGAGACCCAGTACTTC.